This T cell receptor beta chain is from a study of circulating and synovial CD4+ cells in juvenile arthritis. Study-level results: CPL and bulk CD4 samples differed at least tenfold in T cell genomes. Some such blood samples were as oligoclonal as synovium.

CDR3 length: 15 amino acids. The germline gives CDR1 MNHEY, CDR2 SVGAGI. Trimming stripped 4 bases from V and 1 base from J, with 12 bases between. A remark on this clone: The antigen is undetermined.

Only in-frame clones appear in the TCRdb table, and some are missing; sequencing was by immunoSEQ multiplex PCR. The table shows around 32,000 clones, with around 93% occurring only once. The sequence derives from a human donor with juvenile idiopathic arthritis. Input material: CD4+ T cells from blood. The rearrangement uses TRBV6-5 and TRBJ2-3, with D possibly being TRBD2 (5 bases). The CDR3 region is CASSSLGVGTDTQYF. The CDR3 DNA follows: TGTGCCAGCAGTTCACTAGGAGTTGGCACAGATACGCAGTATTTT.